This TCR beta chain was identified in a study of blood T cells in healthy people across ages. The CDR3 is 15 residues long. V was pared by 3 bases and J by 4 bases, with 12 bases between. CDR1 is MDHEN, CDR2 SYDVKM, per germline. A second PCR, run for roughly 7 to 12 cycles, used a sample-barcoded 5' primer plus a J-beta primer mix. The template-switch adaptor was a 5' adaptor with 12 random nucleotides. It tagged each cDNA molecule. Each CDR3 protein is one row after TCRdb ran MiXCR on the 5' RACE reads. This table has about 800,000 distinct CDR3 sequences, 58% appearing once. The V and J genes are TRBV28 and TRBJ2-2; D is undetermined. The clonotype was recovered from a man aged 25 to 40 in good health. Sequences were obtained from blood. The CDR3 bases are TGTGCCAGCAGTTTCGGAAACAGATTCACCGGGGAGCTGTTTTTT. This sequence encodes CASSFGNRFTGELFF.